The following is a T cell receptor beta chain sequence with its context. The data were obtained in a study of T-cell memory formation after mild COVID-19. TCRdb re-analysed the 5' RACE reads in MiXCR, keeping a single row per CDR3 protein. The sample has 430,000 or so distinct CDR3 sequences, around a quarter seen once. CDR3 length: 14 residues. Germline CDR1 DFQATT, CDR2 SNEGSKA (reference sequence). Trimming took 0 bases from V and 4 from J, leaving 10 bases between them. This TCR was sampled from an adult woman who had mild COVID-19 (a few samples of this study predate the infection). Cell type and time point are not known. The chain recombines TRBV20-1 with TRBJ1-5; no clear D. The sequenced material came from PBMCs or a T cell subset sorted from them (not recorded which). The CDR3 loop is CSARDPQRNQPQHF. The CDR3 region has the DNA TGCAGTGCTAGAGATCCCCAGCGTAATCAGCCCCAGCATTTT.